Shown below are 19 T cell receptor beta chains from a single sample sequenced in a study of cytomegalovirus exposure and HLA in healthy donors. Profiling relied on immunoSEQ multiplex PCR, and the TCRdb table lists in-frame clones only, not all of them. Here the sample spans 120,000 to 150,000 clones, 70% to 90% being singletons. The sample consisted of PBMCs. These receptor sequences come from a man between 18 and 35 years old in good health and CMV-seronegative.

V usage is TRBV7-8 and J usage is TRBJ2-7, with D perhaps matching TRBD1 (6 bases). Trimming shortened V by 5 bases and J by 0 bases, and 11 bases separated the two germline ends. The CDR3 totals 14 residues. Germline V CDR1 and CDR2: SGHVS, FQNEAQ. CDR3 nucleotides: TGTGCCAGCAGCAATCGGGACACCTCCTACGAGCAGTACTTC. Translated, it gives CASSNRDTSYEQYF.

This rearrangement joins TRBV6-5 to TRBJ2-2, with D possibly matching TRBD1 (6 bases). V lost 6 bases to trimming and J lost 0 bases, with 11 bases between them. Germline values: CDR1 MNHEY, CDR2 SVGAGI. The CDR3 loop spans 15 amino acids. The CDR3 nucleotides read TGTGCCAGCAGGGGGGACACACCGAACACCGGGGAGCTGTTTTTT. Its translation is CASRGDTPNTGELFF.

The genes are TRBV19 and TRBJ2-7, with D possibly matching TRBD2 (5 bases). There are 13 residues in the CDR3. V was shortened by 2 bases and J by 6 bases, with 11 bases between the two germline ends. The germline gives CDR1 LNHDA, CDR2 SQIVND (reference sequence). In DNA, the CDR3 is TGTGCCAGTAGTATATCCGGGATCGGCGAGCAGTACTTC. Translating it yields CASSISGIGEQYF.

This sequence joins TRBV4-1 and TRBJ2-5; unclear D gene. The CDR3 runs 13 residues. Per germline, CDR1 MGHRA and CDR2 YSYEKL. With 3 bases removed from V and 1 base from J, the gap between germline ends came to 6 bases. CDR3 amino acids: CASSHFRQETQYF. In DNA form, the CDR3 reads TGCGCCAGCAGCCATTTCCGCCAAGAGACCCAGTACTTC.

In nucleotides, the CDR3 is TGCGCCAGCAGCTTGGGGACAGGGGGCCGGAATGAGCAGTTCTTC. Translating it yields CASSLGTGGRNEQFF. V gene TRBV5-1 combines with J gene TRBJ2-1; 11 bases are a match to TRBD1. With V trimmed by 0 bases and J by 7 bases, 3 bases remained unmatched. Germline CDR1 reads SGHRS; CDR2 reads YFSETQ. There are 15 residues in the CDR3.

This rearrangement joins TRBV2 to TRBJ2-1; TRBD1 matches at 10 bases. The germline V gene encodes CDR1 SNHLY and CDR2 FYNNEI. V lost 2 bases, J lost 8 bases, and 6 bases stayed unmatched. The CDR3 has 15 residues. CDR3 protein: CASSELGQGFDEQFF. DNA for the CDR3: TGTGCCAGCAGTGAACTGGGACAGGGGTTCGATGAGCAGTTCTTC.

The count of this clone is one. CDR3 nucleotides: TGTGCCAGCAGCTATTTTTCTAGCGGGGGGACCTACAATGAGCAGTTCTTC. Residues: CASSYFSSGGTYNEQFF. This chain joins TRBV7-8 and TRBJ2-1; 11 bases fit TRBD2. This CDR3 spans 17 amino acids. Germline V gene data show CDR1 as SGHVS and CDR2 as FQNEAQ. With V trimmed by 4 bases and J by 2 bases, 7 bases remained unmatched.

V and J are TRBV30 and TRBJ2-1; 13 bases are shared with TRBD2. The CDR3 covers 18 residues. The junction had 14 bases not matched to a gene; V was cut back by 2 bases and J by 7 bases. The germline V gene encodes CDR1 GTSNPN and CDR2 SVGIG (reference sequence). Written as DNA, the CDR3 is TGTGCCTGGAGTCGAAGGACTAGCGGGAGAAGGTTGGGAAATGAGCAGTTCTTC. It specifies CAWSRRTSGRRLGNEQFF.

The chain carries TRBV10-3 and TRBJ1-5; 8 bases map to TRBD1. V gave up 2 bases and J gave up 6 bases; unmatched junction bases: 6. The length of the CDR3 is 15 residues. Germline lookup yields CDR1 ENHRY and CDR2 SYGVKD. The CDR3 is CAISEEGQGRQPQHF. The CDR3 DNA is TGTGCCATCAGTGAGGAAGGACAGGGACGTCAGCCCCAGCATTTT.

The genes are TRBV30 and TRBJ2-1, with a weak D call TRBD2 (5 bases). Germline assignment: CDR1 GTSNPN and CDR2 SVGIG (reference sequence). The length of the CDR3 is 14 residues. Between the trimmed V and J ends, which lost 2 bases and 6 bases, there was a span of 14 bases. The CDR3 here is CAWSRSAPLNEQFF. CDR3 DNA sequence: TGTGCCTGGAGTCGTAGCGCCCCCCTCAATGAGCAGTTCTTC.

CDR3: CASSQDFASGRHEQYF. In DNA, the CDR3 is TGCGCCAGCAGCCAAGACTTCGCTAGCGGGAGACACGAGCAGTACTTC. V and J are TRBV4-3 and TRBJ2-7; 10 bases fit TRBD2. J lost 5 bases, V lost 0 bases, and 7 bases had no gene match. CDR3 length equals 16 residues. Germline V gene data show CDR1 as LGHNA and CDR2 as YSLEER.

V is TRBV19 and J is TRBJ1-5, with D possibly being TRBD1 (6 bases). Trimming took 5 bases from V and 1 from J, leaving 12 bases between them. The CDR3 spans 15 residues. The V gene's germline CDR1 is LNHDA and CDR2 SQIVND (reference sequence). In DNA form, the CDR3 reads TGTGCCAGTAGTGGCGCGGGGGCGAGCAATCAGCCCCAGCATTTT. Residues: CASSGAGASNQPQHF. Full variable domain (missing parts from reference TRBV19 and TRBJ1-5): DGGITQSPKYLFRKEGQNVTLSCEQNLNHDAMYWYRQDPGQGLRLIYYSQIVNDFQKGDIAEGYSVSREKKESFPLTVTSAQKNPTAFYLCASSGAGASNQPQHFGDGTRLSIL.

V usage is TRBV5-1 and J usage is TRBJ2-7; the D gene is possibly TRBD2 (5 bases). Trimming shortened V by 0 bases and J by 6 bases, and 13 bases separated the two germline ends. The CDR3 has 14 residues. CDR1 SGHRS and CDR2 YFSETQ come from the germline V gene. The CDR3 sequence: CASSLEWGGGEQYF. In DNA, the CDR3 is TGCGCCAGCAGCTTGGAGTGGGGTGGAGGCGAGCAGTACTTC. Using reference TRBV5-1 and TRBJ2-7 for the parts outside the CDR3, the full variable domain is KAGVTQTPRYLIKTRGQQVTLSCSPISGHRSVSWYQQTPGQGLQFLFEYFSETQRNKGNFPGRFSGRQFSNSRSEMNVSTLELGDSALYLCASSLEWGGGEQYFGPGTRLTVT.

V gene TRBV7-9 combines with J gene TRBJ2-2, with D possibly matching TRBD2 (5 bases). Trimming cost V 3 bases and J 3 bases, with 11 bases left between them. Germline-derived CDR1 and CDR2 are SEHNR and FQNEAQ (reference sequence). This CDR3 comprises 15 residues. The CDR3 sequence is CASSLRAIHTGELFF. DNA for the CDR3: TGTGCCAGCAGCTTGAGGGCAATACACACCGGGGAGCTGTTTTTT.

This chain links TRBV7-8 with TRBJ2-7; the D is unclear. The CDR3 spans 15 residues. Germline CDR1 is SGHVS and CDR2 is FQNEAQ. Trimming shortened V by 5 bases and J by 3 bases, and 17 bases separated the two germline ends. The CDR3 bases are TGTGCCAGCAGCCCGCCCCGGAGAACGGGCTACGAGCAGTACTTC. Encoded protein: CASSPPRRTGYEQYF.

The chain combines TRBV15 with TRBJ2-3; 15 bases are shared with TRBD2. CDR1 LNHNV and CDR2 YYDKDF come from the germline V gene (reference sequence). The CDR3 length is 18 residues. Trimming at V came to 1 base and at J to 7 bases, leaving 9 bases not matched to a gene. The CDR3, as DNA: TGTGCCACCAGCAGAGTTTGGGACGGGACTAGCGGGGGGAATACGCAGTATTTT. It is translated as CATSRVWDGTSGGNTQYF.

This clone occurred a few times. The chain uses TRBV21-1 and TRBJ1-5. TRBV21-1 is reported as a pseudogene. This CDR3 contains 15 residues. CDR3 region: CASSKARGIHQPQHF. The CDR3 nucleotides read TGTGCCAGCAGCAAAGCGCGGGGTATTCATCAGCCCCAGCATTTT.

This clone was seen a handful of times. V and J are TRBV30 and TRBJ2-1; the D gene is possibly TRBD1 (5 bases). This CDR3 region has 14 residues. The germline V and J ends were trimmed by 7 bases and 9 bases, with 22 bases remaining between them. Germline V gene sequence: CDR1 GTSNPN, CDR2 SVGIG (reference sequence). CDR3 sequence (DNA): TGTGCCTACCCAACAGGTTACGACCTGGGTGAGCAGTTCTTC. It yields the protein CAYPTGYDLGEQFF.

This chain links TRBV28 with TRBJ2-7; 8 positions match TRBD2. Looked up from germline, CDR1 is MDHEN and CDR2 is SYDVKM. V was clipped by 2 bases and J by 3 bases; unmatched bases: 3. The CDR3 is made up of 14 amino acids. CDR3 coding DNA: TGTGCCAGCAGTTTAGCAGCGGGAGTCTACGAGCAGTACTTC. Translated, it gives CASSLAAGVYEQYF. Filled out from reference TRBV28 and TRBJ2-7, the complete variable domain reads DVKVTQSSRYLVKRTGEKVFLECVQDMDHENMFWYRQDPGLGLRLIYFSYDVKMKEKGDIPEGYSVSREKKERFSLILESASTNQTSMYLCASSLAAGVYEQYFGPGTRLTVT.